The 19 T cell receptor beta chains listed next were all sequenced from one sample in a study of blood T cell repertoires in COVID-19. Profiled with immunoSEQ multiplex PCR; TCRdb holds only in-frame clones, not every one. Seen here are around 81,000 clones, 80% observed once, and the top ten hold about 12%. The sample consisted of peripheral blood. Receptors were obtained from a human donor in a cohort sampled during active COVID-19.

The chain combines TRBV7-2 with TRBJ2-3; 10 bases map to TRBD2. Germline CDR1 SGHTA, CDR2 FQGNSA. The CDR3 is made up of 17 amino acids. J gave up 4 bases and V 5 bases, and 12 bases lay outside the gene matches. CDR3 loop: CASSPEAVAGGPDTQYF. The DNA for the CDR3 is TGTGCCAGCAGCCCCGAGGCGGTAGCGGGGGGCCCAGATACGCAGTATTTT.

CDR3 in amino acids: CASSPGLAGIYEQYF. The CDR3, as DNA: TGTGCCAGCTCACCGGGACTAGCGGGAATCTACGAGCAGTACTTC. V and J are TRBV18 and TRBJ2-7; 13 positions match TRBD2. CDR1 and CDR2 from the germline V gene are KGHSH and LQKENI. After removal of 3 bases from V and 3 bases from J, the junction contained 2 bases not matched to a gene. The CDR3 length is 15 residues.

This rearrangement joins TRBV4-1 to TRBJ2-1, with a tentative D call TRBD2 (5 bases). The CDR3 covers 16 residues. With 1 base removed from V and 4 bases from J, the gap between germline ends came to 14 bases. In germline, CDR1 is MGHRA, CDR2 YSYEKL. The CDR3 DNA is TGCGCCAGCAGCCAAGTAATCGTCCGGGATTACAATGAGCAGTTCTTC. Encoded protein: CASSQVIVRDYNEQFF.

V gene TRBV2 combines with J gene TRBJ2-3, with 11 bases matching TRBD2. The CDR3 has 13 amino acids. Germline V gene sequence: CDR1 SNHLY, CDR2 FYNNEI. Trimming removed 6 bases from V and 6 bases from J; junction bases left unmatched: 2. Here the CDR3 DNA reads TGTGCCAGCAGGGGGACTAGCGGTGATACGCAGTATTTT. Its translation: CASRGTSGDTQYF.

The chain uses TRBV14 and TRBJ1-6; TRBD1 is a possible D gene (5 bases). Deletions cut 0 bases from V and 9 bases from J, with 6 bases between. The germline gives CDR1 SGHDN, CDR2 FVKESK. The CDR3 is 13 residues long. Here the CDR3 reads CASSQDRASPLHF. CDR3 coding DNA: TGTGCCAGCAGCCAAGACAGGGCTTCACCCCTCCACTTT.

In this sample, this clone turned up once. This chain uses TRBV3-1 (or the pseudogene TRBV3-2) with TRBJ2-3; D possibly corresponds to TRBD1 (6 bases). The germline V and J ends were trimmed by 0 bases and 3 bases, with 10 bases remaining between them. CDR3 size: 15 residues. Germline CDR1 is LGHDT and CDR2 is YNNKEL (reference sequence). CDR3 in amino acids: CASSQDLQGTDTQYF. The CDR3 DNA reads as TGTGCCAGCAGCCAAGATCTTCAGGGGACAGATACGCAGTATTTT.

The chain combines TRBV3-1 (or the pseudogene TRBV3-2) with TRBJ1-3; 9 bases are shared with TRBD1. Germline loops: CDR1 LGHDT, CDR2 YNNKEL (reference sequence). V lost 8 bases to trimming and J lost 0 bases; unmatched junction nucleotides: 14. This CDR3 spans 18 amino acids. The DNA for the CDR3 is TGTGCCAGCCAAAGCTGGGGACAGGGATCGAGCTCTGGAAACACCATATATTTT. The encoded protein is CASQSWGQGSSSGNTIYF.

The chain carries TRBV2 and TRBJ1-1, with 10 positions matching TRBD1. The CDR3 runs to 16 residues. Per germline, CDR1 SNHLY and CDR2 FYNNEI. With V trimmed by 6 bases and J by 5 bases, 12 bases remained unmatched. CDR3 sequence: CASRGWTGGYRTEAFF. CDR3 nucleotide sequence: TGTGCCAGCAGGGGATGGACAGGGGGGTATAGGACTGAAGCTTTCTTT. Full variable domain (remainder filled in from reference TRBV2 and TRBJ1-1): EPEVTQTPSHQVTQMGQEVILRCVPISNHLYFYWYRQILGQKVEFLVSFYNNEISEKSEIFDDQFSVERPDGSNFTLKIRSTKLEDSAMYFCASRGWTGGYRTEAFFGQGTRLTVV.

There are a few counts of this clone. The chain carries TRBV7-9 and TRBJ2-2; no firm D call. V was trimmed by 5 bases and J by 6 bases, leaving 10 bases between them. Germline CDR1 and CDR2: SEHNR and FQNEAQ (reference sequence). The CDR3 has 13 residues. CDR3: CASSTATPGELFF. CDR3 DNA sequence: TGTGCCAGCAGCACAGCCACCCCCGGGGAGCTGTTTTTT.

This chain joins TRBV6-4 and TRBJ2-7; D is unclear. The CDR3 runs to 15 residues. CDR1 is MRHNA and CDR2 is SNTAGT in the germline V gene. Between the trimmed V and J ends, which lost 1 base and 4 bases, there was a span of 14 bases. The CDR3 reads CASSDLEPRGYEQYV. CDR3 bases: TGTGCCAGCAGTGACTTGGAGCCTCGAGGTTACGAGCAGTACGTC.

Concerning this clone itself: Other DNA sequences in this specimen translate into the identical CDR3. The chain employs TRBV10-3 and TRBJ1-5; a possible D gene is TRBD1 (6 bases). The germline V gene has CDR1 ENHRY and CDR2 SYGVKD. The CDR3 spans 16 residues. The germline V and J ends were trimmed by 8 bases and 5 bases, with 22 bases remaining between them. CDR3 DNA sequence: TGTGCCATCGGGGGTCGGGGGGGGGCTGGGTATCAGCCCCAGCATTTT. It is translated as CAIGGRGGAGYQPQHF.

This chain connects TRBV7-2 to TRBJ1-5; D gene uncertain. The germline CDR1 and CDR2 sequences are SGHTA and FQGNSA. V was clipped by 2 bases and J by 4 bases, with 6 bases between them. CDR3 length: 13 amino acids. The CDR3 loop reads CASSLRENQPQHF. The CDR3 nucleotides are TGTGCCAGCAGCTTACGGGAGAATCAGCCCCAGCATTTT.

The chain links TRBV9 to TRBJ1-6; 9 positions match TRBD1. The ends lost 3 bases at V and 7 bases at J; junction bases unmatched: 5. CDR1 SGDLS and CDR2 YYNGEE come from the germline V gene. This CDR3 has 15 amino acids. CDR3 sequence: CASSATGQGNSPLHF. The CDR3 DNA reads as TGTGCCAGCAGCGCCACAGGACAGGGGAATTCACCCCTCCACTTT.

This clone was seen more than once but under ten times. The CDR3 spells CASSDWGDGYTF. The CDR3 DNA is TGTGCCAGCAGTGACTGGGGGGATGGCTACACCTTC. The chain couples TRBV2 to TRBJ1-2; weak D call: TRBD1 (5 bases). The V gene lost 3 bases and the J gene lost 6 bases, with 8 bases spanning the gap. Germline-derived CDR1 and CDR2 are SNHLY and FYNNEI. There are 12 residues in the CDR3.

The rearrangement links TRBV28 to TRBJ1-4; 10 positions match TRBD1. Unmatched junction bases numbered 7, after V lost 5 bases and J lost 7 bases. Germline CDR1 reads MDHEN; CDR2 reads SYDVKM. The CDR3 is 15 amino acids. Written as DNA, the CDR3 is TGTGCCAGCAGTCTAATAGGGACAGGGGCTGAAAAACTGTTTTTT. This gives the protein CASSLIGTGAEKLFF. Full variable domain (missing parts from reference TRBV28 and TRBJ1-4): DVKVTQSSRYLVKRTGEKVFLECVQDMDHENMFWYRQDPGLGLRLIYFSYDVKMKEKGDIPEGYSVSREKKERFSLILESASTNQTSMYLCASSLIGTGAEKLFFGSGTQLSVL.

This clone was counted between two and nine times. This chain links TRBV7-9 with TRBJ2-3, with 10 bases lining up with TRBD2. The germline V gene has CDR1 SEHNR and CDR2 FQNEAQ (reference sequence). The J segment lost 2 bases and the V segment lost 8 bases, leaving 4 bases of the junction unmatched. This CDR3 has 14 amino acids. In DNA, the CDR3 is TGTGCCAGCTTAGCGGGGGGCTCCACAGATACGCAGTATTTT. Its protein is CASLAGGSTDTQYF.

The rearrangement joins TRBV28 to TRBJ2-5, with 8 bases that match TRBD2. Germline assignment: CDR1 MDHEN and CDR2 SYDVKM. There are 15 residues in the CDR3. Unmatched junction bases numbered 12, after V lost 7 bases and J lost 5 bases. CDR3 sequence reads: CASTGGGQGEETQYF. CDR3 bases: TGTGCCAGCACGGGAGGGGGGCAGGGAGAGGAGACCCAGTACTTC.

The genes are TRBV19 and TRBJ2-5, with unresolved D. The V gene's germline CDR1 is LNHDA and CDR2 SQIVND (reference sequence). V was trimmed by 5 bases and J by 2 bases, leaving 9 bases between them. The CDR3 extends over 13 amino acids. CDR3 protein: CASSSKLQETQYF. CDR3 DNA: TGTGCCAGTAGTTCAAAACTTCAAGAGACCCAGTACTTC.

In its sample, this clone was seen a few times. The CDR3: CAWSGQGLAKNIQYF. In DNA form, the CDR3 reads TGTGCCTGGAGTGGGCAGGGGTTAGCCAAAAACATTCAGTACTTC. This chain connects TRBV30 to TRBJ2-4; weak D call: TRBD1 (6 bases). The V and J ends lost 1 base and 0 bases respectively, with 10 bases between them. Germline lookup yields CDR1 GTSNPN and CDR2 SVGIG (reference sequence). The CDR3 contains 15 residues.